This section outlines one T cell receptor beta chain sequence together with its context. Its target is unknown. The record originates from a study of CD8 T cells in ankylosing spondylitis. Overall study results and limits: Seemingly distinctive of ankylosing spondylitis blood was a TCR beta motif formed by eight highly homologous variants. Certain motif variants had earlier appeared in reactive arthritis synovial fluid and blood. Within peripheral blood, clones linked to disease were CD8+ and relatively rare. Reported data indicate significant enrichment of disease-linked clones within matched ankylosing spondylitis synovial fluid.

Germline CDR1 reads SGHRS; CDR2 reads YFSETQ. The CDR3 spans 18 residues. The junction had 9 bases not matched to a gene; V was cut back by 0 bases and J by 1 base. A quantitative 5'-RACE method, one with molecular barcodes, was used to make TCR beta libraries. TCRdb processed the 5' RACE reads anew with MiXCR; each CDR3 protein has one entry. The sample shows about 750,000 distinct CDR3 sequences, about 20% of them seen only once. Sequences were obtained from blood, either unsorted or a sorted T cell fraction (not recorded which). The receptor was derived from a male donor with ankylosing spondylitis. The gene calls are TRBV5-1 and TRBJ1-1, with TRBD1 matching over 10 bases. This CDR3 reads CASSLVDRGSVGNTEAFF. For the CDR3, the DNA is TGCGCCAGCAGCTTGGTGGACAGGGGGTCCGTAGGGAACACTGAAGCTTTCTTT.